The clone carrying this T cell receptor beta chain was seen ten or more times. This CDR3 spans 15 amino acids. Deletions cut 5 bases from V and 6 bases from J, with 16 bases between. The germline V gene encodes CDR1 MNHEY and CDR2 SVGAGI. This sample is part of a study of blood T cell repertoires in COVID-19. Method: immunoSEQ multiplex PCR; TCRdb's copy keeps in-frame clones and lacks some. The sample yields about 210,000 clones, 65% to 90% seen once. Participant ages covered roughly 18 to 90 years across 20 to 25 US areas. The chain employs TRBV6-5 and TRBJ2-2; D possibly corresponds to TRBD2 (6 bases). This sequence was found in a woman aged 40 to 49 with acute COVID-19. Sequenced material: PBMCs or T cells enriched from blood (not recorded which). Here the CDR3 reads CASSPWGETPGELFF. The CDR3 DNA is TGTGCCAGCAGTCCTTGGGGGGAAACTCCCGGGGAGCTGTTTTTT.